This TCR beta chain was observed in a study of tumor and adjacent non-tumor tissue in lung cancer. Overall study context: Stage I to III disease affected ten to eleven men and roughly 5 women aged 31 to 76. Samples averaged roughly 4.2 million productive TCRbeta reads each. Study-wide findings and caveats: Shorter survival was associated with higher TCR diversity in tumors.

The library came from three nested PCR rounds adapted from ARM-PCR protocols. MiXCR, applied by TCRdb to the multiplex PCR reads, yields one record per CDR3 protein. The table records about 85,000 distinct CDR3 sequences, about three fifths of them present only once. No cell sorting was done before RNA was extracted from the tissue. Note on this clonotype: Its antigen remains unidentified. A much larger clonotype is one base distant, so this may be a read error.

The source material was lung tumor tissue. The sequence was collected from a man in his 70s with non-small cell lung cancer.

CDR3 loop: CASGELGSTDTQYF. The CDR3 DNA is TGTGCCAGCGGTGAGTTGGGTAGCACAGATACGCAGTATTTT. J is TRBJ2-3 and V is TRBV6-1; D call uncertain. There are 14 residues in the CDR3. From germline, CDR1 is MNHNS and CDR2 SASEGT.